A single T cell receptor (beta chain) is shown here with its context. The data were obtained in a study of T cell changes during pregnancy in multiple sclerosis. From germline, CDR1 is SGHNT and CDR2 YENEEA. CDR3 length equals 14 residues. After removal of 5 bases from V and 6 bases from J, the junction contained 4 bases not matched to a gene. Sequenced by immunoSEQ multiplex PCR; TCRdb stores in-frame clones only, minus some. The sample lists 40,000 or so clones, about nine tenths occurring once. The chain recombines TRBV11-3 with TRBJ2-2; 9 positions agree with TRBD1. The input for sequencing was CD8+ T cells from peripheral blood mononuclear cells, taken in the second trimester of pregnancy. The clonotype comes from a female donor with multiple sclerosis, enrolled in a pregnancy study. Here the CDR3 DNA reads TGTGCCAGCAGCCGACAGGGGGATTCCGGGGAGCTGTTTTTT. Translation gives CASSRQGDSGELFF.